A selection of T cell receptor beta chains follows, all from one sample in a study of T-cell reconstitution after alpha-beta-depleted transplantation in children. TCRdb analysed the PCR reads with MiXCR anew, one entry per CDR3 protein. The data contain 200,000 to 250,000 distinct CDR3 sequences, roughly a tenth of them singletons. Sequences were derived from PBMCs, sampled before TCRalphabeta/CD19-depleted stem cell transplant. The source is a child younger than two with acute myeloid leukemia, due to receive a stem cell transplant. Both conserved end residues are part of each CDR3. The D gene is left open where the match is weak. Expanded clones get a size class; other rows say once, few or many, or leave the size out.

CDR3aa: CASSLSGTGRETQYF
CDR3nt: TGCGCCAGCAGCCTTTCCGGGACAGGGAGAGAGACCCAGTACTTC
d_gene: TRBD1
v_gene: TRBV4-3
abundance: few
j_gene: TRBJ2-5

CDR3aa: CSASKMNPETQYF
CDR3nt: TGCAGTGCATCAAAAATGAACCCAGAGACCCAGTACTTC
d_gene: .
v_gene: TRBV20-1
abundance: many
j_gene: TRBJ2-5

CDR3aa: CASSMDVSGRVYEQFF
CDR3nt: TGTGCCAGTAGTATGGACGTTAGCGGGAGGGTTTATGAGCAGTTCTTC
d_gene: TRBD2
v_gene: TRBV19
abundance: .
j_gene: TRBJ2-1

CDR3aa: CSATPMVADREKLFF
CDR3nt: TGCAGCGCAACCCCGATGGTGGCAGACCGAGAAAAACTGTTTTTT
d_gene: .
v_gene: TRBV29-1
abundance: many
j_gene: TRBJ1-4

CDR3aa: CASSIPGADIQYF
CDR3nt: TGTGCCAGTAGTATCCCGGGGGCGGACATTCAGTACTTC
d_gene: .
v_gene: TRBV19
abundance: many
j_gene: TRBJ2-4

CDR3aa: CSVEAMGDRGLTYNEQFF
CDR3nt: TGCAGCGTTGAAGCCATGGGGGACAGGGGATTGACCTACAATGAGCAGTTCTTC
d_gene: TRBD1
v_gene: TRBV29-1
abundance: many
j_gene: TRBJ2-1

CDR3aa: CASSLWREADEQYF
CDR3nt: TGTGCCAGCAGTTTATGGCGGGAGGCTGACGAGCAGTACTTC
d_gene: TRBD2
v_gene: TRBV12-3/TRBV12-4
abundance: many
j_gene: TRBJ2-7

CDR3aa: CASSLDQMNNEQFF
CDR3nt: TGTGCCAGCAGCTTAGATCAAATGAACAATGAGCAGTTCTTC
d_gene: .
v_gene: TRBV7-2
abundance: many
j_gene: TRBJ2-1

CDR3aa: CATSESPEDAAFF
CDR3nt: TGTGCCACCAGTGAATCTCCAGAAGATGCAGCTTTCTTT
d_gene: .
v_gene: TRBV24-1
abundance: many
j_gene: TRBJ1-1

CDR3aa: CASSLYGRRAQAYYEQYF
CDR3nt: TGTGCCAGCAGTTTATATGGCCGGCGGGCGCAGGCGTACTACGAGCAGTACTTC
d_gene: .
v_gene: TRBV27
abundance: many
j_gene: TRBJ2-7

CDR3aa: CASSPAKGETQYF
CDR3nt: TGTGCCAGCTCACCAGCGAAGGGAGAGACCCAGTACTTC
d_gene: .
v_gene: TRBV18
abundance: few
j_gene: TRBJ2-5

CDR3aa: CSAVRASGAHNEQFF
CDR3nt: TGCAGTGCTGTACGGGCCAGCGGGGCTCACAATGAGCAGTTCTTC
d_gene: TRBD2
v_gene: TRBV20-1
abundance: many
j_gene: TRBJ2-1

CDR3aa: CASSFRGGGSDTQYF
CDR3nt: TGTGCCAGCAGTTTCAGGGGGGGAGGATCAGATACGCAGTATTTT
d_gene: .
v_gene: TRBV12-3/TRBV12-4
abundance: many
j_gene: TRBJ2-3

CDR3aa: CASSSATALGNEQFF
CDR3nt: TGTGCCAGCAGCTCGGCTACCGCCTTGGGTAATGAGCAGTTCTTC
d_gene: .
v_gene: TRBV5-6
abundance: many
j_gene: TRBJ2-1

CDR3aa: CSYKKFFYEQYF
CDR3nt: TGCAGCTACAAGAAGTTTTTCTACGAGCAGTACTTC
d_gene: .
v_gene: TRBV29-1
abundance: many
j_gene: TRBJ2-7

CDR3aa: CASLYGGGDTEAFF
CDR3nt: TGTGCCAGCCTTTACGGAGGGGGCGACACTGAAGCTTTCTTT
d_gene: TRBD1
v_gene: TRBV12-3/TRBV12-4
abundance: many
j_gene: TRBJ1-1

CDR3aa: CASSINGMNTEAFF
CDR3nt: TGTGCCAGTAGTATAAATGGAATGAACACTGAAGCTTTCTTT
d_gene: .
v_gene: TRBV19
abundance: many
j_gene: TRBJ1-1

CDR3aa: CCAAPYQKANYGYTF
CDR3nt: TGCTGTGCCGCCCCCTACCAGAAGGCTAACTATGGCTACACCTTC
d_gene: .
v_gene: TRBV20-1
abundance: .
j_gene: TRBJ1-2

CDR3aa: CSAREGGRSYGYTF
CDR3nt: TGCAGTGCTAGAGAAGGGGGTCGCAGCTATGGCTACACCTTC
d_gene: .
v_gene: TRBV20-1
abundance: many
j_gene: TRBJ1-2

CDR3aa: CASSPTGFVEQFF
CDR3nt: TGTGCCAGCTCACCCACAGGGTTCGTGGAGCAGTTCTTC
d_gene: .
v_gene: TRBV18
abundance: many
j_gene: TRBJ2-1

CDR3aa: CASSQAPGGLPNEQFF
CDR3nt: TGCGCCAGCAGCCAAGCGCCGGGGGGGCTACCAAATGAGCAGTTCTTC
d_gene: TRBD2
v_gene: TRBV4-1
abundance: .
j_gene: TRBJ2-1

CDR3aa: CASSRSGSSKNIQYF
CDR3nt: TGTGCCAGCAGTCGTAGCGGGAGCTCCAAAAACATTCAGTACTTC
d_gene: TRBD2
v_gene: TRBV14
abundance: many
j_gene: TRBJ2-4

CDR3aa: CASSLGASNQPQHF
CDR3nt: TGTGCCAGCAGTTTGGGGGCTAGCAATCAGCCCCAGCATTTT
d_gene: .
v_gene: TRBV12-3/TRBV12-4
abundance: many
j_gene: TRBJ1-5

CDR3aa: CASSRTSGGNTGELFF
CDR3nt: TGTGCCAGCAGCCGGACTAGCGGAGGGAACACCGGGGAGCTGTTTTTT
d_gene: TRBD2
v_gene: TRBV6-5
abundance: many
j_gene: TRBJ2-2

CDR3aa: CSVVQSGETQYF
CDR3nt: TGCAGCGTTGTTCAGTCCGGAGAGACCCAGTACTTC
d_gene: .
v_gene: TRBV29-1
abundance: many
j_gene: TRBJ2-5

CDR3aa: CAISATGAPSGELFF
CDR3nt: TGTGCCATCAGCGCCACAGGGGCTCCATCCGGGGAGCTGTTTTTT
d_gene: TRBD1
v_gene: TRBV10-3
abundance: many
j_gene: TRBJ2-2

CDR3aa: CASSLANRETQYF
CDR3nt: TGTGCCAGCAGCTTAGCGAACCGGGAGACCCAGTACTTC
d_gene: .
v_gene: TRBV7-2
abundance: many
j_gene: TRBJ2-5

CDR3aa: CASSLFDSGGSDTQYF
CDR3nt: TGCGCCAGCAGCTTGTTTGACAGCGGGGGATCAGATACGCAGTATTTT
d_gene: TRBD2
v_gene: TRBV5-1
abundance: many
j_gene: TRBJ2-3

CDR3aa: CASSEVDREHTEAFF
CDR3nt: TGTGCCAGCAGTGAGGTCGACAGAGAGCACACTGAAGCTTTCTTT
d_gene: .
v_gene: TRBV25-1
abundance: many
j_gene: TRBJ1-1

CDR3aa: CSVVLMTENTEAFF
CDR3nt: TGCAGCGTTGTTCTTATGACGGAGAACACTGAAGCTTTCTTT
d_gene: .
v_gene: TRBV29-1
abundance: many
j_gene: TRBJ1-1

CDR3aa: CSAVEVRYVNEQFF
CDR3nt: TGCAGTGCGGTGGAAGTTCGGTACGTCAATGAGCAGTTCTTC
d_gene: .
v_gene: TRBV20-1
abundance: many
j_gene: TRBJ2-1

CDR3aa: CSVDGTGIRRTDTQYF
CDR3nt: TGCAGCGTTGATGGGACAGGGATTCGTCGCACAGATACGCAGTATTTT
d_gene: TRBD1
v_gene: TRBV29-1
abundance: many
j_gene: TRBJ2-3

CDR3aa: CASSLGFANSPLHF
CDR3nt: TGTGCCAGCAGCTTAGGGTTTGCGAATTCACCCCTCCACTTT
d_gene: .
v_gene: TRBV7-2
abundance: many
j_gene: TRBJ1-6

CDR3aa: CASRFLAGADNEQFF
CDR3nt: TGTGCCAGCAGATTTCTAGCGGGAGCAGACAATGAGCAGTTCTTC
d_gene: TRBD2
v_gene: TRBV6-2/TRBV6-3
abundance: .
j_gene: TRBJ2-1

CDR3aa: CSARDQRISYNEQFF
CDR3nt: TGCAGTGCTAGGGATCAGCGGATCTCCTACAATGAGCAGTTCTTC
d_gene: .
v_gene: TRBV20-1
abundance: many
j_gene: TRBJ2-1

CDR3aa: CASSDRGETDTQYF
CDR3nt: TGTGCCAGCAGTGATCGGGGAGAGACAGATACGCAGTATTTT
d_gene: .
v_gene: TRBV6-4
abundance: few
j_gene: TRBJ2-3

CDR3aa: CASSQDTTAYEQYF
CDR3nt: TGTGCCAGCAGCCAAGATACGACCGCCTACGAGCAGTACTTC
d_gene: .
v_gene: TRBV3-1
abundance: many
j_gene: TRBJ2-7

CDR3aa: CASSPTGTGALNYGYTF
CDR3nt: TGTGCCAGCAGTCCGACGGGGACAGGGGCCTTAAACTATGGCTACACCTTC
d_gene: TRBD1
v_gene: TRBV12-3/TRBV12-4
abundance: many
j_gene: TRBJ1-2